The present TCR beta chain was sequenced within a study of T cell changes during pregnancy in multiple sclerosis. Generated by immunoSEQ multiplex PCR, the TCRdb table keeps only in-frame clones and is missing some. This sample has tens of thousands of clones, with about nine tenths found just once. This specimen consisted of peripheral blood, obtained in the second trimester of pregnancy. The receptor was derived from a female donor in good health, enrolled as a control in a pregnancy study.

DNA for the CDR3: TGCGCCAGCAGCACTGAGACTAGCGGGATACCCACAGATACGCAGTATTTT. The encoded protein is CASSTETSGIPTDTQYF. This chain connects TRBV5-1 to TRBJ2-3, with 11 bases aligning to TRBD2. The CDR3 extends over 17 amino acids. CDR1 SGHRS and CDR2 YFSETQ come from the germline V gene. The junction had 9 bases not matched to a gene; V was cut back by 4 bases and J by 2 bases. Based on the CDR3 plus reference TRBV5-1 and TRBJ2-3, the full variable domain is KAGVTQTPRYLIKTRGQQVTLSCSPISGHRSVSWYQQTPGQGLQFLFEYFSETQRNKGNFPGRFSGRQFSNSRSEMNVSTLELGDSALYLCASSTETSGIPTDTQYFGPGTRLTVL.